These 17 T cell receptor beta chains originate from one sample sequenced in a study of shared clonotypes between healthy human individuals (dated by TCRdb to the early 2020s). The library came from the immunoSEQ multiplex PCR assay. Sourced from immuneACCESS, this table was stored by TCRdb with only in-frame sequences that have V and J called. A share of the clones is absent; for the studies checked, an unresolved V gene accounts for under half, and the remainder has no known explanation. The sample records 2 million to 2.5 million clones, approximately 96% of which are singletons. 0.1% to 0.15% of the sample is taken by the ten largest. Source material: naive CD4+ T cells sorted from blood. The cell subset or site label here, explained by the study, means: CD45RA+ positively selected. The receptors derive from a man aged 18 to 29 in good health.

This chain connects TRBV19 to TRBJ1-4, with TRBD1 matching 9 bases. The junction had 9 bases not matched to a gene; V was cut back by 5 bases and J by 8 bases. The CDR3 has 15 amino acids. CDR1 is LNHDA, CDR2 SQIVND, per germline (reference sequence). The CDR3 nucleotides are TGTGCCAGTAGTCTCCGGGACAGGGCTTTCGAAAAACTGTTTTTT. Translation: CASSLRDRAFEKLFF. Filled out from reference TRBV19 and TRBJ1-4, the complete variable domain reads DGGITQSPKYLFRKEGQNVTLSCEQNLNHDAMYWYRQDPGQGLRLIYYSQIVNDFQKGDIAEGYSVSREKKESFPLTVTSAQKNPTAFYLCASSLRDRAFEKLFFGSGTQLSVL.

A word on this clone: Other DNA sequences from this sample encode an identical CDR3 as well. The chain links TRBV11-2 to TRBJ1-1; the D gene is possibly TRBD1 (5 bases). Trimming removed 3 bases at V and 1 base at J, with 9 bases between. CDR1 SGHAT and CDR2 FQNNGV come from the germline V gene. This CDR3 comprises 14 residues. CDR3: CASSFRGGNTEAFF. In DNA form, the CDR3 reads TGTGCCAGCAGCTTTCGGGGGGGGAACACTGAAGCTTTCTTT.

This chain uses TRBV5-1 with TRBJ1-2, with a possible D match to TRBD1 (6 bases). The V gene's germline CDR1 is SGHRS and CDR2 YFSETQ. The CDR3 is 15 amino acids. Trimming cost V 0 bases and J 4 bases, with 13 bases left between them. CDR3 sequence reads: CASSLAQGQGYGYTF. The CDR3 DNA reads TGCGCCAGCAGCTTGGCCCAGGGGCAAGGCTATGGCTACACCTTC.

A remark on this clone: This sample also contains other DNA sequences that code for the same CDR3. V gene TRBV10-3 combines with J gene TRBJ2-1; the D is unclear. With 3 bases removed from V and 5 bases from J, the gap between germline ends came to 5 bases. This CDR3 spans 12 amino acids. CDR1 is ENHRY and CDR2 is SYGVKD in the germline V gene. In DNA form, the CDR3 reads TGTGCCATCAGTGACTCAAACAATGAGCAGTTCTTC. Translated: CAISDSNNEQFF.

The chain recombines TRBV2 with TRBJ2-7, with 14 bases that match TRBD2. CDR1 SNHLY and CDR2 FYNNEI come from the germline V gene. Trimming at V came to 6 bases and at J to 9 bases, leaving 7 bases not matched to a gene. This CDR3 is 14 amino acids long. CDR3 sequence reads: CASREGLAGEPQYF. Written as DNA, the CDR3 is TGTGCCAGCAGAGAGGGACTAGCGGGAGAGCCGCAGTACTTC.

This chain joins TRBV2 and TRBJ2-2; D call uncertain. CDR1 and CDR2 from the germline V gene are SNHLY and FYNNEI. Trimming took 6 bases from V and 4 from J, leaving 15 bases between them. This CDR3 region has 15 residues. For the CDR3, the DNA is TGTGCCAGCAGGGAAAGAATGGGATCCACCGGGGAGCTGTTTTTT. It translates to CASRERMGSTGELFF. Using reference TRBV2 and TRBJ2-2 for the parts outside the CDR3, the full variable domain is EPEVTQTPSHQVTQMGQEVILRCVPISNHLYFYWYRQILGQKVEFLVSFYNNEISEKSEIFDDQFSVERPDGSNFTLKIRSTKLEDSAMYFCASRERMGSTGELFFGEGSRLTVL.

The DNA of the CDR3 is TGTGCCAGCAGAAACTACGACAGGCTATCTAACTATGGCTACACCTTC. Encoded protein: CASRNYDRLSNYGYTF. The chain uses TRBV6-6 and TRBJ1-2, with a possible D match to TRBD1 (6 bases). CDR3 size: 16 residues. Looked up from germline, CDR1 is MNHNY and CDR2 is SVGAGI (reference sequence). With 6 bases removed from V and 0 bases from J, the gap between germline ends came to 17 bases.

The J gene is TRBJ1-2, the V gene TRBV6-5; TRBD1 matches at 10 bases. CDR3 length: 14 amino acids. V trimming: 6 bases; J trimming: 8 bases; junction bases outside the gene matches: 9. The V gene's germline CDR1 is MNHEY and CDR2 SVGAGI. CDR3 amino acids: CASRIPGQGKGYTF. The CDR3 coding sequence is TGTGCCAGCAGAATCCCGGGACAGGGGAAAGGCTACACCTTC.

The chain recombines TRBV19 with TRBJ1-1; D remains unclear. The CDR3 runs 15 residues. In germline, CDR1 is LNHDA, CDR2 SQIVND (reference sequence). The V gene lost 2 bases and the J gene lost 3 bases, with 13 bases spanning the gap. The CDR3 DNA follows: TGTGCCAGTAGTATACAGACACACGGGGACACTGAAGCTTTCTTT. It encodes CASSIQTHGDTEAFF. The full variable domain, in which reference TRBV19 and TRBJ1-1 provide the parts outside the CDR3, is DGGITQSPKYLFRKEGQNVTLSCEQNLNHDAMYWYRQDPGQGLRLIYYSQIVNDFQKGDIAEGYSVSREKKESFPLTVTSAQKNPTAFYLCASSIQTHGDTEAFFGQGTRLTVV.

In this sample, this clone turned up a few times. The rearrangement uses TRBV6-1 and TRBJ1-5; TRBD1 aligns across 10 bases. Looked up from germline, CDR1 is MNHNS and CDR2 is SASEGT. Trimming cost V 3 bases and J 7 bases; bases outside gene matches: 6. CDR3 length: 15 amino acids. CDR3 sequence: CASSEAGQGEQPQHF. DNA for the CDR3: TGTGCCAGCAGTGAGGCCGGACAGGGGGAACAGCCCCAGCATTTT.

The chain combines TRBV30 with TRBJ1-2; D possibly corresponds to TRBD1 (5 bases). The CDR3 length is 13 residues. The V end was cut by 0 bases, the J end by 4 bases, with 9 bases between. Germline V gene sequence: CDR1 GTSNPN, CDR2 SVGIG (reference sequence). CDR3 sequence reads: CAWSVRTGYGYTF. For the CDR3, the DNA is TGTGCCTGGAGTGTACGAACAGGCTATGGCTACACCTTC.

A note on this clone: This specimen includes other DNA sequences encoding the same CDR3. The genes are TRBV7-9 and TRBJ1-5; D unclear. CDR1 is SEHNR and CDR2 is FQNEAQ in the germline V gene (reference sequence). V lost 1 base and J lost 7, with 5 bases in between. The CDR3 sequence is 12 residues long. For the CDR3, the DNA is TGTGCCAGCAGCTTAGGAGAACAGCCCCAGCATTTT. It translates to CASSLGEQPQHF. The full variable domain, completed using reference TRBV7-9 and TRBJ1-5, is DTGVSQNPRHKITKRGQNVTFRCDPISEHNRLYWYRQTLGQGPEFLTYFQNEAQLEKSRLLSDRFSAERPKGSFSTLEIQRTEQGDSAMYLCASSLGEQPQHFGDGTRLSIL.

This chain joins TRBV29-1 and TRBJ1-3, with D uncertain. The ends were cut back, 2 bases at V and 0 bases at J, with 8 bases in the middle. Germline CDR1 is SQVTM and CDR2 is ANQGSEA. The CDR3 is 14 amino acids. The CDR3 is CSVESPASGNTIYF. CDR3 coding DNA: TGCAGCGTTGAATCCCCAGCCTCTGGAAACACCATATATTTT.

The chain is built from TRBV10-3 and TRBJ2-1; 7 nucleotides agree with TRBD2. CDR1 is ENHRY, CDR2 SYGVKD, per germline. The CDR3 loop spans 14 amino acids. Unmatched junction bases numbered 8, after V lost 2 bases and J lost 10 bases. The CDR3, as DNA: TGTGCCATCAGTGAGCCGAGGACTAGACGGGAGCAGTTCTTC. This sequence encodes CAISEPRTRREQFF.

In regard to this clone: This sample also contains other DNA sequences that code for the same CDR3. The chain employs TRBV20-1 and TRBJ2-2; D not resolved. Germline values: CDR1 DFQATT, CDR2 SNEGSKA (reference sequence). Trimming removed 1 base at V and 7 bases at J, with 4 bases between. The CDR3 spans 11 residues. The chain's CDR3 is CSARANGELFF. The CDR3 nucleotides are TGCAGTGCTAGAGCTAACGGGGAGCTGTTTTTT.

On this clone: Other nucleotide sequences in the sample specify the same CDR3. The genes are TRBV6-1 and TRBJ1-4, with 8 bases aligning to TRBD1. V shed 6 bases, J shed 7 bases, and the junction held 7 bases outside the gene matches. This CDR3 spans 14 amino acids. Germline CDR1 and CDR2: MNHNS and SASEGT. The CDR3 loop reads CASSGQGAGEKLFF. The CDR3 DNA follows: TGTGCCAGCAGCGGACAGGGCGCGGGTGAAAAACTGTTTTTT.

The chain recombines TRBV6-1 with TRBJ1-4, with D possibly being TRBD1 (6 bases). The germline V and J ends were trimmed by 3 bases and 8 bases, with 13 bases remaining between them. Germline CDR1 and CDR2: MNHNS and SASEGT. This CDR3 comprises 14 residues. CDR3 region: CASSDTGINEKLFF. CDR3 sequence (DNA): TGTGCCAGCAGTGACACAGGGATCAACGAAAAACTGTTTTTT.